This T cell receptor beta chain was sequenced for a study of OX40 agonist ivuxolimab in advanced cancers. Germline CDR1 reads MNHNS; CDR2 reads SASEGT. CDR3 length: 13 amino acids. Trimming took 4 bases from V and 3 from J, leaving 10 bases between them. The data were produced by immunoSEQ multiplex PCR, yet TCRdb's version contains in-frame clones alone and is incomplete. The sample comprises 30,000 or so clones, roughly 85% of which are singletons, and about 25% rests with the top ten. The sequence came from an adult with an advanced solid tumor such as melanoma, head and neck, liver or kidney cancer. This sample comprised CD4+ or CD8+ T cells sorted from blood, obtained in a trial of the OX40 agonist ivuxolimab. The genes are TRBV6-1 and TRBJ2-7; no clear D gene. The DNA of the CDR3 is TGTGCCAGCAGTGCCCGAGACGTCTACGAGCAGTACTTC. It encodes CASSARDVYEQYF.